These T cell receptor beta chains were read from a single sample in a study of T cell responses to AZD1222 COVID-19 vaccine. Using immunoSEQ multiplex PCR, the repertoire was profiled, and TCRdb retains in-frame clones only, with some absent. The table lists about 120,000 clones, approximately 92% of them singletons. Source: peripheral blood, taken on day 0 of AZD1222 vaccination. The origin of the receptors is an adult in good health. CDR3s include the opening cysteine and the closing phenylalanine or tryptophan.

j_call	v_call	cdr3_aa
TRBJ2-7	TRBV9	CASSPILGGNEQYF
TRBJ1-6	TRBV6-5	CASSREGANSPLHF
TRBJ1-2	TRBV7-8	CASSPGDIYGYTF
TRBJ1-1	TRBV24-1	CATSDGSGTGRSGSTEAFF
TRBJ2-7	TRBV5-1	CASSPGTDEPYEQYF
TRBJ2-7	TRBV7-9	CASSRAGTAYEQYF
TRBJ2-5	TRBV5-8	CASSLSGTSETQYF
TRBJ2-3	TRBV5-8	CASSWGTYTDTQYF
TRBJ2-1	TRBV10-1	CASGPTSGVLFF
TRBJ1-1	TRBV19	CASSGDSLNTEAFF
TRBJ1-2	TRBV9	CASSRTERYGYTF
TRBJ2-1	TRBV29-1	CSGARLVGRDTSNNEQFF
TRBJ1-4	TRBV15	CATSARSGVGEKLFF
TRBJ1-3	TRBV6-5	CASSYASGAGNTIYF
TRBJ2-7	TRBV11-2	CASSSPDRAWEQYF
TRBJ1-2	TRBV24-1	CATSETGTTNYGYTF
TRBJ1-3	TRBV3-1/TRBV3-2	CASSQGRSGNTIYF
TRBJ1-2	TRBV18	CASSPGGGHNYGYTF
TRBJ2-3	TRBV5-1	CASSRDLRTDTQYF
TRBJ2-7	TRBV7-2	CASSFSPGTGSYEQYF
TRBJ1-2	TRBV3-1/TRBV3-2	CASSQVSTGARGYTF
TRBJ1-2	TRBV28	CASSSNRINYGYTF
TRBJ2-7	TRBV4-1	CASSLQTSGTYEQYF
TRBJ2-7	TRBV20-1	CSASLPSGRAYEQYF
TRBJ2-1	TRBV5-8	CASSPGAQQFF
TRBJ1-1	TRBV5-8	CASSPGFGNTEAFF
TRBJ2-3	TRBV6-5	CASSFWTSGGMNTQYF
TRBJ1-1	TRBV2	CASSERGTNTEAFF
TRBJ1-1	TRBV10-3	CAISMTGENTEAFF
TRBJ1-5	TRBV27	CASSLSHVQPQHF
TRBJ1-5	TRBV7-2	CASSLAGPQHF
TRBJ1-4	TRBV11-2	CASSFDPSNEKLFF